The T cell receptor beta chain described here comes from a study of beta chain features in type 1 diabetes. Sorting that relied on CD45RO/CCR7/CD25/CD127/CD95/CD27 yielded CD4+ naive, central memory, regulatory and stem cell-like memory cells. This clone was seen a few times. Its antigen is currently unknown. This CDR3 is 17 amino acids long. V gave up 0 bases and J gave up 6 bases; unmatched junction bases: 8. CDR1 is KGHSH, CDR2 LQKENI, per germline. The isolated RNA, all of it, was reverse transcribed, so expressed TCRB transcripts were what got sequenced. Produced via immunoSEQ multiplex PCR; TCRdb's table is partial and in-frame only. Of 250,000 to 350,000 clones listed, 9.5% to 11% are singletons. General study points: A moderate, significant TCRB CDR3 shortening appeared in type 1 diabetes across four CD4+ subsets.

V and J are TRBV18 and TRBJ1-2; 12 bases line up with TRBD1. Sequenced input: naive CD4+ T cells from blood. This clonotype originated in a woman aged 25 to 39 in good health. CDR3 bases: TGTGCCAGCTCACCACCGTCCGGGACAGGGGGCAATCATGGCTACACCTTC. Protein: CASSPPSGTGGNHGYTF. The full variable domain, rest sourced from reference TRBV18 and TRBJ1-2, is NAGVMQNPRHLVRRRGQEARLRCSPMKGHSHVYWYRQLPEEGLKFMVYLQKENIIDESGMPKERFSAEFPKEGPSILRIQQVVRGDSAAYFCASSPPSGTGGNHGYTFGSGTRLTVV.